Given below is one T cell receptor (beta chain) in context. The germline V gene encodes CDR1 MDHEN and CDR2 SYDVKM. Trimming stripped 4 bases from V and 3 bases from J, with 9 bases between. This CDR3 has 13 residues. The sample belongs to a study of CD8 T cells in Susac syndrome. CD8+ and CD4+ T cells from blood underwent TCR beta sequencing, which was carried out in a high-throughput format. TEMRA cells were enriched by FACS, and CD4+ and CD8+ T cells were negatively isolated. The RNA input was about 0.45 to 1 ug, and it was reverse transcribed with random hexamers. TCRdb processed the immunoSEQ multiplex PCR reads anew with MiXCR; each CDR3 protein has one entry. The sample yields about 200,000 distinct CDR3 sequences, roughly 90% seen once.

V usage is TRBV28 and J usage is TRBJ2-5; D could derive from TRBD1 or TRBD2 (5 bases each). Sequenced input: CD4+ T cells from PBMCs. The receptor was derived from a human donor with Susac syndrome. The CDR3 coding sequence is TGTGCCAGCAGTTCGGGGCAGGAAGAGACCCAGTACTTC. This translates into CASSSGQEETQYF.